This record concerns one TCR beta chain sequence. Its antigen remains unknown. PCR used 60 Vbeta primers and 13 Jbeta primers. Assay used: immunoSEQ multiplex PCR; TCRdb lists only in-frame clones, some missing. The listing contains tens of thousands of clones. This CDR3 spans 12 amino acids. Germline CDR1 reads MNHNY; CDR2 reads SVGAGI (reference sequence). J lost 6 bases, V lost 7 bases, and 4 bases had no gene match. The sample is drawn from a study of cytomegalovirus exposure and HLA in healthy donors. Study context: HLA-typed donors were the source of 82 million or so unique TCRs, which an early data release held. Study-wide results and caveats: Analyzed later, association rates of TCRs varied across HLA loci, with DRB1 most and HLA-C fewest.

Sequencing used PBMCs. The chain is built from TRBV6-6 and TRBJ2-3; 7 bases are a match to TRBD2. The TCR sequence derives from a woman between 40 and 50 years old in good health and CMV-seronegative. The CDR3 DNA sequence: TGTGCCAGCAACAGGCGGGGGGATACGCAGTATTTT. Its translation is CASNRRGDTQYF.